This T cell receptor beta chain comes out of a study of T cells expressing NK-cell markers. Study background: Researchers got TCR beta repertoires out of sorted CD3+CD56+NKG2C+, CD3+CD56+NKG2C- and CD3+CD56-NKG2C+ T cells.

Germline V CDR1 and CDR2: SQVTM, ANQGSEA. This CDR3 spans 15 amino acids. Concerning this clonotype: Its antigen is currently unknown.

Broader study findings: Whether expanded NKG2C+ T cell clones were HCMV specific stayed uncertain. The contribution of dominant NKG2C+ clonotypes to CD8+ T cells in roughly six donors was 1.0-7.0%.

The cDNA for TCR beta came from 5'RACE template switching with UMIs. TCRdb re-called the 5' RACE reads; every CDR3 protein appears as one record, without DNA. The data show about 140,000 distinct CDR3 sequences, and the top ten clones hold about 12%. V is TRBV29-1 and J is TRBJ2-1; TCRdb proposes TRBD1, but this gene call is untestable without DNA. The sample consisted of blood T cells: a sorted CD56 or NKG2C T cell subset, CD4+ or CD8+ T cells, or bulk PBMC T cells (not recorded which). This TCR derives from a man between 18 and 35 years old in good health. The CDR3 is CSPLTGTGYMSEQFF.